This section outlines one T cell receptor beta chain sequence together with its context. In the authors' methods: How many nucleated cells were present was estimated from reference gene primer amplification. Generated by immunoSEQ multiplex PCR, the TCRdb table keeps only in-frame clones and is missing some. The D gene and trimming were derived from the DNA, and the V and J assignments and clone size from that table. The data show over 250,000 clones, approximately 88% seen once. The sample originates from a study of blood T cell repertoires in COVID-19. Study as a whole: COVID-19 samples collected from the United States, Italy and Spain covered acute and convalescent phases. T cells, B-cell-depleted T cells, or PBMCs provided the cDNA or gDNA that served as material.

From germline, CDR1 is PRHDT and CDR2 FYEKMQ (reference sequence). Trimming took off 6 bases at V and 4 bases at J, with 13 bases between the two ends. The CDR3 covers 14 residues. Clinical history reported by participants formed the basis on which cohorts were assigned. The clonotype originates from a woman aged 18-30 years who had recovered from COVID-19. Material for sequencing was PBMCs or T cells enriched from blood (not recorded which). The chain joins TRBV13 to TRBJ2-1; possible D gene TRBD2, 5 bases. For the CDR3, the DNA is TGTGCCAGCAGTGAACGCACTAGTTACAATGAGCAGTTCTTC. Translation gives CASSERTSYNEQFF.